This T cell receptor (beta chain) was captured by sequencing in a study of long-term antiretroviral therapy in people with HIV. General study findings and limits: Diversity measured after ART increased yet remained under transplant donor controls. Among HIV repertoires, CDR3 length ranges were narrower than those of controls.

A note on this clone: What it binds is unknown.

It was version v3.0 of the immunoSEQ assay that was run at survey level. Generated by immunoSEQ multiplex PCR, the TCRdb table keeps only in-frame clones and is missing some. The sample consists of about 12,000 clones, 83% of them appearing once. Every one of the participants with HIV received treatment in the United States. V lost 5 bases to trimming and J lost 2 bases, with 12 bases between them. Germline V gives CDR1 KGHSH, CDR2 LQKENI. The CDR3 loop spans 14 amino acids. The material was unsorted PBMCs, obtained 3.4 years after starting antiretroviral therapy. This sequence was found in a man aged 35-49 years with HIV. The genes are TRBV18 and TRBJ2-5; TRBD1 might be the D (5 bases). CDR3 coding DNA: TGTGCCAGCTCAACGGATACAGGTCAAGAGACCCAGTACTTC. Translation: CASSTDTGQETQYF.